One TCR beta chain is described in this entry. Its target is unknown. Second-dose schedules of about 4 or about 12 weeks were combined. The table came from immunoSEQ multiplex PCR; TCRdb's copy has only in-frame clones and leaves some out. Of around 140,000 clones listed, roughly nine tenths are singletons. The data were obtained in a study of T cell responses to AZD1222 COVID-19 vaccine. Study outcomes and limitations: No repertoire was sampled before or during the peak T cell response, only after it. Spike-specific TCR breadth and depth rose after two AZD1222 doses. Clonal diversity may have been underestimated, and the donors were mostly white British, with more females than males.

The TCR sequence derives from an adult who received the AZD1222 COVID-19 vaccine. The material sequenced was peripheral blood, taken 28 days after the second AZD1222 dose.

Here the CDR3 DNA reads TGTGCCACCAGTGATTTCGGGAGCGCAGAGACCCAGTACTTC. Protein: CATSDFGSAETQYF. V is TRBV24-1 and J is TRBJ2-5; TRBD2 might be the D (6 bases). Per the germline V gene, CDR1 is KGHDR and CDR2 is SFDVKD. V was clipped by 1 base and J by 4 bases, with 9 bases between them. The CDR3 consists of 14 residues.